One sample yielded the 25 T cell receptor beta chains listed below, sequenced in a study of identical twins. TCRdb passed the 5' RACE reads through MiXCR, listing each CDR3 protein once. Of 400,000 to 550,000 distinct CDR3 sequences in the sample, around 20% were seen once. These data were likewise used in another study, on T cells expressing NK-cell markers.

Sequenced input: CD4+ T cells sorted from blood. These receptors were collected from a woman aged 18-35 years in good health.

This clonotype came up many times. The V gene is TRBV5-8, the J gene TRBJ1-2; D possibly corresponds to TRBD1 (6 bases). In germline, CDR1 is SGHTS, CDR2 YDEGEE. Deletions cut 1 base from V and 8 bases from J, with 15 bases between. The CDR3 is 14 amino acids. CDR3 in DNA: TGTGCCAGCAGCTTGTACGGGGGGCCGGAAGGCTACACCTTC. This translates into CASSLYGGPEGYTF.

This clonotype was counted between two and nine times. The DNA of the CDR3 is TGCAGTGCCGCCCTCAGGAATACTGAAGCTTTCTTT. It codes for CSAALRNTEAFF. The gene calls are TRBV20-1 and TRBJ1-1, with no clear D. Deletions cut 6 bases from V and 5 bases from J, with 13 bases between. Germline CDR1 is DFQATT and CDR2 is SNEGSKA (reference sequence). The CDR3 contains 12 residues.

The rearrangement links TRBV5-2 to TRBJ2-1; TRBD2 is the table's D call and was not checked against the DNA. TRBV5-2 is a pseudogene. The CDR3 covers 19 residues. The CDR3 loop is CASSFSLSTAGVGYNEQFF. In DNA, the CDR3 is TGTGCCAGCAGTTTCTCCCTCTCAACAGCGGGAGTGGGGTACAATGAGCAGTTCTTC.

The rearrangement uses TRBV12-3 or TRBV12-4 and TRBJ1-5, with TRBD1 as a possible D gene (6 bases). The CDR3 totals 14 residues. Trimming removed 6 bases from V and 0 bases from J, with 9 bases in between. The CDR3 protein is CASSHRVSNQPQHF. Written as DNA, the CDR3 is TGTGCCAGCAGCCACAGGGTTAGCAATCAGCCCCAGCATTTT.

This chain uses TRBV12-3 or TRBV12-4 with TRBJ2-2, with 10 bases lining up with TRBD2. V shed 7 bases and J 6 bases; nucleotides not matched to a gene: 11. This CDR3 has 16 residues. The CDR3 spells CASTRSSGRASGELFF. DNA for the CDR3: TGTGCCAGCACTCGATCGAGCGGGAGGGCCTCCGGGGAGCTGTTTTTT.

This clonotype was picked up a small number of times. CDR3 nucleotides: TGCAGTGCTGGTCGAGCGGGGGGGCACAATGAGCAGTTCTTC. Protein sequence: CSAGRAGGHNEQFF. The chain links TRBV20-1 to TRBJ2-1; 10 bases are shared with TRBD2. This CDR3 has 14 residues. V lost 5 bases to trimming and J lost 5 bases; unmatched junction nucleotides: 6. Per germline, CDR1 DFQATT and CDR2 SNEGSKA (reference sequence).

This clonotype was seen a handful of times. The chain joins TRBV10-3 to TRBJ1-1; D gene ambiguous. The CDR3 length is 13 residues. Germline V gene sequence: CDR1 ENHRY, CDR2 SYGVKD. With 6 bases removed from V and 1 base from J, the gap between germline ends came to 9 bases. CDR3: CAIRAKGNTEAFF. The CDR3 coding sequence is TGTGCCATCAGAGCCAAGGGGAACACTGAAGCTTTCTTT.

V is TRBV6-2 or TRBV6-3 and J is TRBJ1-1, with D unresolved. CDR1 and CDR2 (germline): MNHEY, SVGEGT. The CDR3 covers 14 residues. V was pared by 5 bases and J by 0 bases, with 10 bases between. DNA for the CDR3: TGTGCCAGCAGTACGGCACAGATGAACACTGAAGCTTTCTTT. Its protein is CASSTAQMNTEAFF.

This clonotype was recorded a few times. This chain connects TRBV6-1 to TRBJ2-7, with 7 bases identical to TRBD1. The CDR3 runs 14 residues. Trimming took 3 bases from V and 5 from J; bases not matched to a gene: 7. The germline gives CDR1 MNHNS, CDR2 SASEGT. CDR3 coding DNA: TGTGCCAGCAGTGATACGGCAGGGGGTGACGAGCAGTACTTC. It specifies CASSDTAGGDEQYF.

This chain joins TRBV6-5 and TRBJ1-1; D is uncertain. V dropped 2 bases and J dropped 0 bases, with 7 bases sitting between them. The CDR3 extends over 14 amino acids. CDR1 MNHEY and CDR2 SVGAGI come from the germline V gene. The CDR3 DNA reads TGTGCCAGCAGTTACCTCCCAATGAACACTGAAGCTTTCTTT. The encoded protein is CASSYLPMNTEAFF.

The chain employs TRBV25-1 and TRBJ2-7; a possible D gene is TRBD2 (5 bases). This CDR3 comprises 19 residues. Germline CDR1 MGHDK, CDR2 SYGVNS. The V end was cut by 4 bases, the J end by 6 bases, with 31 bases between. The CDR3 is CASSALGVEFPLSRCEQYF. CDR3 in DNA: TGTGCCAGCAGTGCCTTGGGAGTAGAATTCCCCCTAAGTAGATGCGAGCAGTACTTC.

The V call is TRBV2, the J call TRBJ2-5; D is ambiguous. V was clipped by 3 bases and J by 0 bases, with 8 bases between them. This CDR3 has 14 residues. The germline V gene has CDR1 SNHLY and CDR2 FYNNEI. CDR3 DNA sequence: TGTGCCAGCAGTGATAGGACGGACCAAGAGACCCAGTACTTC. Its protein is CASSDRTDQETQYF. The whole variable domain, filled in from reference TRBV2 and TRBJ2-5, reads EPEVTQTPSHQVTQMGQEVILRCVPISNHLYFYWYRQILGQKVEFLVSFYNNEISEKSEIFDDQFSVERPDGSNFTLKIRSTKLEDSAMYFCASSDRTDQETQYFGPGTRLLVL.

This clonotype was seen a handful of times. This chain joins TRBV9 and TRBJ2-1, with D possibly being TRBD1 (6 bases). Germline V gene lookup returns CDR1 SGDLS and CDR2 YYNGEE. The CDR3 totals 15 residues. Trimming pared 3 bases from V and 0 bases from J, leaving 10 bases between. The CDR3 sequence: CASSERGSSYNEQFF. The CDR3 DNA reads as TGTGCCAGCAGCGAAAGGGGGAGCTCCTACAATGAGCAGTTCTTC.

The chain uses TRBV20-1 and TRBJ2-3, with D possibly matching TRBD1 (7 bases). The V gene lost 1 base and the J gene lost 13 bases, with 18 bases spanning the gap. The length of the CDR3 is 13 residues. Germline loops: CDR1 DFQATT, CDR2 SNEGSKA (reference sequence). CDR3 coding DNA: TGCAGTGCTAGAGTTGATTTCGACAGGGAGGAGTATTTT. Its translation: CSARVDFDREEYF.

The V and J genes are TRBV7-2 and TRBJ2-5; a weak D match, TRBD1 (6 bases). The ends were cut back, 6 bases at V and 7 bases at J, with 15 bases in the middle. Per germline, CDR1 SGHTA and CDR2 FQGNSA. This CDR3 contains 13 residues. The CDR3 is CASSPRQGGTQYF. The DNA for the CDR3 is TGTGCCAGCAGTCCGCGTCAAGGGGGGACCCAGTACTTC.

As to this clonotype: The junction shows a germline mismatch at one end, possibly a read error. In nucleotides, the CDR3 is TGTGCCACCAGCAGAGTGGGCCAGGCGAGCAATCAGCTCCAGCATTTT. Amino acids: CATSRVGQASNQLQHF. This chain joins TRBV15 and TRBJ1-5, with unresolved D. Germline V gene lookup returns CDR1 LNHNV and CDR2 YYDKDF (reference sequence). This CDR3 has 16 amino acids. Drawing the rest from reference TRBV15 and TRBJ1-5, the complete variable domain is DAMVIQNPRYQVTQFGKPVTLSCSQTLNHNVMYWYQQKSSQAPKLLFHYYDKDFNNEADTPDNFQSRRPNTSFCFLDIRSPGLGDTAMYLCATSRVGQASNQLQHFGDGTRLSIL.

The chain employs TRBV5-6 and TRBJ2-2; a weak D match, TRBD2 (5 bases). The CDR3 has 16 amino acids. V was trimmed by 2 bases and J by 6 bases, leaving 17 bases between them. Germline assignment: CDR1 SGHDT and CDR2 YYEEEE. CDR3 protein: CASSLYEGWGSGELFF. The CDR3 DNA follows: TGTGCCAGCAGCTTATACGAGGGTTGGGGATCCGGGGAGCTGTTTTTT.

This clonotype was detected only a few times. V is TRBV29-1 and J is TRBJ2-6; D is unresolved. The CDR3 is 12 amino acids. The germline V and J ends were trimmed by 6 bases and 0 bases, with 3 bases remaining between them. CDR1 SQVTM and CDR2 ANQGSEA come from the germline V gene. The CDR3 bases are TGCAGCGTCTTCTCTGGGGCCAACGTCCTGACTTTC. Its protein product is CSVFSGANVLTF. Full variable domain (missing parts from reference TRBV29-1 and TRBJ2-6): SAVISQKPSRDICQRGTSLTIQCQVDSQVTMMFWYRQQPGQSLTLIATANQGSEATYESGFVIDKFPISRPNLTFSTLTVSNMSPEDSSIYLCSVFSGANVLTFGAGSRLTVL.

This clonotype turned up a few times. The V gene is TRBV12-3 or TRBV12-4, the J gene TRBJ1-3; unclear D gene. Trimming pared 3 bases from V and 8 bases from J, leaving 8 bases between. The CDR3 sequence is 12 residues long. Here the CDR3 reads CASSFSRDTIYF. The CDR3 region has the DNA TGTGCCAGCAGTTTTTCCAGAGACACCATATATTTT.

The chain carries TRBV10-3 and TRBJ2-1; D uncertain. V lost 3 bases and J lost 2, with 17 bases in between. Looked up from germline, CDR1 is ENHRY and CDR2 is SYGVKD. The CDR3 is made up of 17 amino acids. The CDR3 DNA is TGTGCCATCAGTGAACGGATATCGGGCGGAACCTACAATGAGCAGTTCTTC. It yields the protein CAISERISGGTYNEQFF.

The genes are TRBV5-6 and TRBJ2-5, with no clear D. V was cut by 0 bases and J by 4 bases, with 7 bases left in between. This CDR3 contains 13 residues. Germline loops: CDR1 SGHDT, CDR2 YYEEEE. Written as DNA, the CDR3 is TGTGCCAGCAGCTTGGGCTCTGTAGAGACCCAGTACTTC. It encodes CASSLGSVETQYF.

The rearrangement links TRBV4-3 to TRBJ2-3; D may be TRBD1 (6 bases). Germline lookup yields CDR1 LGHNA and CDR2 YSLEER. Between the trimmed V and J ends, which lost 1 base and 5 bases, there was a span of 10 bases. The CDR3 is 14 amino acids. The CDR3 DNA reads TGCGCCAGCAGCCAAGTCCACAGGGTAGATACGCAGTATTTT. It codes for CASSQVHRVDTQYF.

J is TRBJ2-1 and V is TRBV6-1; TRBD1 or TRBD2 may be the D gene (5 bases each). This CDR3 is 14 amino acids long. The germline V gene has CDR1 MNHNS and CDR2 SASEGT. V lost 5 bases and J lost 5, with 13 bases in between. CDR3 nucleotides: TGTGCCAGCAGTCCGGCCGGGACGAACAATGAGCAGTTCTTC. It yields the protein CASSPAGTNNEQFF.

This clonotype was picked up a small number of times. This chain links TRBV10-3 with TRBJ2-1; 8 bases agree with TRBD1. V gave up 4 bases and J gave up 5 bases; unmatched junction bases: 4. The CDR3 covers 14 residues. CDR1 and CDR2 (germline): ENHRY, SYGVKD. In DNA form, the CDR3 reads TGTGCCATCAGTGGCCAGGGGGCCGACAATGAGCAGTTCTTC. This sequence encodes CAISGQGADNEQFF.

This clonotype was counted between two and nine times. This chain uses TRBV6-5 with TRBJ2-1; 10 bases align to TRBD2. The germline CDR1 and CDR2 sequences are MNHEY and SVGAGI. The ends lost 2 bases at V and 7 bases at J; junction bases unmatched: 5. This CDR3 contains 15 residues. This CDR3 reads CASSYEVAGGNEQFF. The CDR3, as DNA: TGTGCCAGCAGTTACGAGGTAGCGGGGGGAAATGAGCAGTTCTTC.